This TCR beta chain was obtained from a study of blood T cell repertoires in COVID-19. Study-level information: The United States, Italy and Spain supplied acute and convalescent COVID-19 samples.

This CDR3 spans 13 amino acids. Trimming cost V 1 base and J 5 bases, with 7 bases left between them. Germline V CDR1 and CDR2: MGHRA, YSYEKL. Original data processing: Reference gene primer amplification yielded estimated nucleated cell counts. Generated by immunoSEQ multiplex PCR, the TCRdb table keeps only in-frame clones and is missing some. D and trimming were read from the DNA, whereas the V and J calls and clone size are those reported in that table. The sample includes approximately 38,000 clones, 85% to 95% of them seen just once. Sample: peripheral blood. This clonotype was sampled from a human donor with active COVID-19. The donor label of this sample is uncertain. The J gene is TRBJ2-3, the V gene TRBV4-1; D gene ambiguous. CDR3 sequence reads: CASSQVLLDTQYF. CDR3 DNA: TGCGCCAGCAGCCAAGTTCTACTAGATACGCAGTATTTT.